Listed below are T cell receptor beta chains from one sample, sequenced in a study of beta chain features in type 1 diabetes. Sequencing was performed with immunoSEQ multiplex PCR; in TCRdb, only in-frame clones are kept and a portion is missing. The table includes roughly 350,000 clones, 8% to 13% detected once. The sequenced sample was naive CD4+ T cells from blood. These receptors all stem from a woman aged 30 to 39 in good health. Both conserved end residues are part of each CDR3. A D gene is named only where the DNA matches it firmly. Not all rows give a size; the values are once, few, many and, for expanded clones, a class.

few TRBJ2-7 TRBV4-3 . 13 CASSQEERGEQYF TGCGCCAGCAGCCAAGAAGAAAGGGGCGAGCAGTACTTC
. TRBJ1-1 TRBV29-1 TRBD1 14 CSGWDRGRDTEAFF TGCAGCGGATGGGACAGGGGGCGCGACACTGAAGCTTTCTTT
few TRBJ2-7 TRBV7-8 TRBD1 14 CASSTGGKTYEQYF TGTGCCAGCAGCACAGGGGGCAAAACCTACGAGCAGTACTTC
few TRBJ2-1 TRBV18 . 15 CASSPRLSQENEQFF TGTGCCAGCTCACCACGGTTGTCACAGGAAAATGAGCAGTTCTTC
. TRBJ2-7 TRBV6-1 . 14 CASSELGFTYEQYF TGTGCCAGCAGTGAACTGGGCTTCACCTACGAGCAGTACTTC
. TRBJ2-1 TRBV6-6 . 14 CASSYSPGDGEQFF TGTGCCAGCAGTTACTCGCCGGGAGACGGTGAGCAGTTCTTC
. TRBJ2-7 TRBV9 TRBD2 15 CASSDATSGRYEQYF TGTGCCAGCAGCGACGCGACTAGCGGGAGATACGAGCAGTACTTC
few TRBJ1-2 TRBV9 . 14 CASSYRNSNYGYTF TGTGCCAGCAGCTACAGGAATTCTAACTATGGCTACACCTTC
. TRBJ2-1 TRBV13 . 17 CASRSVLGESKYNEQFF TGTGCCAGCAGATCCGTCCTAGGTGAGAGTAAATACAATGAGCAGTTCTTC
few TRBJ1-2 TRBV25-1 TRBD1 14 CASRGTGAPYGYTF TGTGCCAGCAGGGGGACAGGGGCTCCCTATGGCTACACCTTC
few TRBJ1-1 TRBV30 TRBD1 15 CAWSRTGDMNTEAFF TGTGCCTGGAGTAGGACAGGAGACATGAACACTGAAGCTTTCTTT
. TRBJ2-1 TRBV7-3 . 15 CASSVGASSYNEQFF TGTGCCAGCAGCGTGGGGGCCAGCTCCTACAATGAGCAGTTCTTC
. TRBJ2-7 TRBV6-6 TRBD1 13 CASSSDRAGEQYF TGTGCCAGCAGTTCCGACAGGGCTGGTGAGCAGTACTTC
few TRBJ1-5 TRBV7-2 . 16 CASSAHRVGYNQPQHF TGTGCCAGCAGCGCCCACAGGGTTGGGTACAATCAGCCCCAGCATTTT
. TRBJ1-1 TRBV9 TRBD1 13 CASSLRQGTEAFF TGTGCCAGCAGCTTAAGACAGGGCACTGAAGCTTTCTTT
few TRBJ2-7 TRBV15 . 13 CATGRPQLYEQYF TGTGCCACCGGGAGGCCTCAGTTGTACGAGCAGTACTTC
. TRBJ2-5 TRBV7-2 . 14 CASSMTGFGETQYF TGTGCCAGCAGCATGACGGGGTTCGGGGAGACCCAGTACTTC
few TRBJ1-5 TRBV7-9 TRBD1 17 CASSPGAGQGPSQPQHF TGTGCCAGCAGCCCCGGGGCGGGACAGGGGCCATCTCAGCCCCAGCATTTT
. TRBJ2-5 TRBV11-2 TRBD1 13 CASNPTGQETQYF TGTGCCAGCAACCCGACAGGGCAAGAGACCCAGTACTTC
few TRBJ2-1 TRBV9 TRBD2 18 CASSVGLAGGPLYNEQFF TGTGCCAGCAGCGTAGGACTAGCGGGAGGGCCACTCTACAATGAGCAGTTCTTC
. TRBJ1-2 TRBV4-3 . 14 CASSQETDVYGYTF TGCGCCAGCAGCCAAGAGACTGACGTCTATGGCTACACCTTC
. TRBJ2-1 TRBV6-5 . 14 CASTPGGLYNEQFF TGTGCCAGCACCCCAGGGGGGTTATACAATGAGCAGTTCTTC
. TRBJ2-3 TRBV7-2 . 17 CASSSPPLARGTDTQYF TGTGCCAGCAGCTCCCCCCCGCTAGCGAGAGGCACAGATACGCAGTATTTT
few TRBJ2-3 TRBV28 TRBD2 16 CASRERSSGRSDTQYF TGTGCCAGCAGGGAAAGATCTAGCGGGAGATCAGATACGCAGTATTTT
few TRBJ2-5 TRBV2 TRBD2 15 CASRNVAGGAETQYF TGTGCCAGCAGGAACGTAGCGGGAGGGGCAGAGACCCAGTACTTC
. TRBJ2-1 TRBV7-2 TRBD2 17 CASSLGSLAGVFDEQFF TGTGCCAGCAGCTTAGGTTCCCTAGCGGGAGTTTTCGATGAGCAGTTCTTC
few TRBJ2-7 TRBV14 TRBD2 15 CASSQPGTSGYEQYF TGTGCCAGCAGCCAGCCCGGGACTAGCGGCTACGAGCAGTACTTC
. TRBJ2-1 TRBV9 TRBD2 15 CASSVVSGSYNEQFF TGTGCCAGCAGCGTTGTTAGCGGGAGCTACAATGAGCAGTTCTTC
few TRBJ2-3 TRBV7-3 TRBD2 16 CASSFQAGEGIDTQYF TGTGCCAGCAGCTTTCAGGCGGGAGAAGGCATAGATACGCAGTATTTT
. TRBJ1-2 TRBV4-2 . 14 CASSQAGGGYGYTF TGTGCCAGCAGCCAAGCGGGGGGAGGCTATGGCTACACCTTC
. TRBJ2-3 TRBV4-2 TRBD2 16 CASTPGGVATTDTQYF TGTGCCAGCACCCCGGGGGGGGTAGCTACCACAGATACGCAGTATTTT
once TRBJ1-5 TRBV19 . 14 CASNAGGVNQPQHF TGTGCCAGTAACGCGGGCGGGGTTAATCAGCCCCAGCATTTT
few TRBJ2-3 TRBV4-2 TRBD2 15 CASSRDGAGTDTQYF TGTGCCAGCAGCCGGGACGGAGCGGGAACAGATACGCAGTATTTT
few TRBJ2-7 TRBV5-1 . 15 CASSLASDSSYEQYF TGCGCCAGCAGCTTGGCAAGTGACAGCTCCTACGAGCAGTACTTC
few TRBJ1-1 TRBV6-1 . 10 CASARAEAFF TGTGCCAGCGCCAGGGCTGAAGCTTTCTTT
. TRBJ1-5 TRBV4-3 . 13 CASSQITGQPQHF TGCGCCAGCAGCCAAATCACCGGTCAGCCCCAGCATTTT
once TRBJ2-7 TRBV6-5 . 15 CASSFGAKRSYEQYF TGTGCCAGCAGCTTCGGAGCGAAACGCTCCTACGAGCAGTACTTC
few TRBJ2-7 TRBV7-3 TRBD1 15 CASSLTGQGTDEQYF TGTGCCAGCAGCTTAACGGGACAGGGTACCGACGAGCAGTACTTC
many TRBJ1-1 TRBV30 TRBD1 13 CAWSDRVGTEAFF TGTGCCTGGAGCGACAGGGTTGGTACTGAAGCTTTCTTT
few TRBJ2-7 TRBV7-2 . 13 CASSRVRDSEQYF TGTGCCAGCAGCCGTGTCAGGGATAGCGAGCAGTACTTC
few TRBJ2-5 TRBV15 . 19 CATSRDSPLWREPKETQYF TGTGCCACCAGCAGAGATTCCCCACTTTGGCGGGAACCGAAAGAGACCCAGTACTTC
. TRBJ1-2 TRBV30 TRBD1 12 CARQGWNYGYTF TGTGCCCGACAGGGGTGGAACTATGGCTACACCTTC
. TRBJ2-2 TRBV7-6 . 13 CASSSTGSGELFF TGTGCCAGCAGCTCGACAGGATCCGGGGAGCTGTTTTTT
. TRBJ1-1 TRBV5-1 TRBD1 15 CASSLFGQGDTEAFF TGCGCCAGCAGCCTGTTCGGACAGGGGGACACTGAAGCTTTCTTT
. TRBJ2-5 TRBV9 TRBD1 14 CASSLRGRGETQYF TGTGCCAGCAGCCTCAGGGGGCGCGGGGAGACCCAGTACTTC